A single sample is the source of the 15 T cell receptor beta chains below, sequenced in a study of T cells in Graves' hyperthyroidism and ophthalmopathy. Template material for amplifying TCR beta CDR3 regions consisted of RNA transcripts. In the first-round RT-PCR of the TCR CDR3, the HTBI primer set was used. From the multiplex PCR reads, TCRdb called clonotypes with MiXCR, one entry per CDR3 protein. The sample holds hundreds of thousands of distinct CDR3 sequences, about 15% seen once. Sequenced: blood. All receptors come from a young woman with Graves' hyperthyroidism.

This clonotype has a single count. A single base separates this from a much larger clone, so it may be a read error. The chain recombines TRBV6-1 with TRBJ1-5, with a tentative D call TRBD1 (6 bases). The germline V and J ends were trimmed by 6 bases and 4 bases, with 16 bases remaining between them. The CDR3 runs to 15 residues. Germline-derived CDR1 and CDR2 are MNHNS and SASEGT. CDR3 in amino acids: CASSRGRGKNQPQHF. The CDR3, as DNA: TGTGCCAGCAGCCGCGGCAGGGGCAAAAATCAGCCCCAGCATTTT.

This clonotype occurred many times. This chain connects TRBV28 to TRBJ2-3; 13 nucleotides match TRBD2. The trim removed 4 bases at V and 4 bases at J, leaving 5 bases unmatched. Germline assignment: CDR1 MDHEN and CDR2 SYDVKM. CDR3 length equals 16 residues. Written as DNA, the CDR3 is TGTGCCAGCAGTTCAGGGACTAGCGGGACCTCAGATACGCAGTATTTT. This gives the protein CASSSGTSGTSDTQYF.

This sequence joins TRBV9 and TRBJ2-5; D remains ambiguous. The CDR3 is 17 amino acids. Deletions cut 3 bases from V and 1 base from J, with 19 bases between. The germline V gene has CDR1 SGDLS and CDR2 YYNGEE. The CDR3 here is CASSDASGGRVQETQYF. Here the CDR3 DNA reads TGTGCCAGCAGCGACGCCTCCGGTGGACGGGTCCAAGAGACCCAGTACTTC.

V and J are TRBV10-2 and TRBJ1-6; no clear D gene. V was trimmed by 6 bases and J by 11 bases, leaving 11 bases between them. Germline V lookup: CDR1 WSHSY, CDR2 SAAADI. The CDR3 length is 12 residues. CDR3 in DNA: TGCGCCAGCAGGGGAGACACACCACCCCTCCACTTT. It specifies CASRGDTPPLHF.

This clonotype was counted many times. The gene calls are TRBV24-1 and TRBJ1-2, with a tentative D call TRBD1 (6 bases). Germline lookup yields CDR1 KGHDR and CDR2 SFDVKD. Trimming pared 3 bases from V and 4 bases from J, leaving 8 bases between. CDR3 size: 13 residues. The CDR3 reads CATSDTGFYGYTF. DNA of the CDR3: TGTGCCACCAGTGATACAGGGTTCTATGGCTACACCTTC.

This clonotype was recorded a few times. The gene calls are TRBV2 and TRBJ2-1; D ambiguous. The CDR3 has 11 amino acids. Germline values: CDR1 SNHLY, CDR2 FYNNEI. Trimming took off 10 bases at V and 7 bases at J, with 11 bases between the two ends. CDR3 nucleotide sequence: TGTGCCAACAGAAAGACGAATGAGCAGTTCTTC. Translating it yields CANRKTNEQFF.

Many counts were recorded for this clonotype. The gene calls are TRBV12-3 or TRBV12-4 and TRBJ2-1; D gene uncertain. This CDR3 spans 15 amino acids. V was clipped by 6 bases and J by 9 bases, with 21 bases between them. CDR3 in amino acids: CASSHTGPTSPEQFF. In DNA form, the CDR3 reads TGTGCCAGCAGCCACACCGGGCCCACCAGCCCTGAGCAGTTCTTC.

This clonotype was seen repeatedly, ten times or more. The chain uses TRBV20-1 and TRBJ2-1; 7 bases agree with TRBD2. V lost 3 bases and J lost 9; bases outside the gene matches: 8. This CDR3 is 13 amino acids long. CDR1 DFQATT and CDR2 SNEGSKA come from the germline V gene (reference sequence). The CDR3 sequence: CSARGSGPLEQFF. The CDR3, as DNA: TGCAGTGCTAGGGGTAGCGGGCCGCTTGAGCAGTTCTTC.

This chain links TRBV4-3 with TRBJ2-7; D perhaps matches TRBD2 (6 bases). Trimming took off 3 bases at V and 4 bases at J, with 19 bases between the two ends. From germline, CDR1 is LGHNA and CDR2 YSLEER. The CDR3 totals 16 residues. CDR3 residues: CASSQGVDGRIYEQYF. In DNA, the CDR3 is TGCGCCAGCAGCCAGGGGGTGGACGGGAGAATTTACGAGCAGTACTTC.

This clonotype occurred many times. The chain combines TRBV7-9 with TRBJ1-1, with D perhaps TRBD1 (6 bases). Trimming shortened V by 4 bases and J by 6 bases, and 18 bases separated the two germline ends. CDR3 length equals 15 residues. CDR1 is SEHNR and CDR2 is FQNEAQ in the germline V gene (reference sequence). Here the CDR3 reads CASSSSGTRGPEAFF. The CDR3 DNA sequence: TGTGCCAGCAGCTCCTCCGGGACAAGGGGCCCTGAAGCTTTCTTT. The whole variable domain, remainder taken from reference TRBV7-9 and TRBJ1-1, is DTGVSQNPRHKITKRGQNVTFRCDPISEHNRLYWYRQTLGQGPEFLTYFQNEAQLEKSRLLSDRFSAERPKGSFSTLEIQRTEQGDSAMYLCASSSSGTRGPEAFFGQGTRLTVV.

The rearrangement joins TRBV6-1 to TRBJ2-7; TRBD2 aligns across 10 bases. Germline V CDR1 and CDR2: MNHNS, SASEGT. The V gene end was trimmed by 6 bases and the J gene end by 5 bases; junction bases not matched to a gene: 7. The CDR3 runs to 14 residues. The DNA for the CDR3 is TGTGCCAGCAGATCAACTAGCGGGACCGACGAGCAGTACTTC. It specifies CASRSTSGTDEQYF.

There are many counts of this clonotype. The rearrangement uses TRBV20-1 and TRBJ2-1, with 8 nucleotides matching TRBD1. With V trimmed by 2 bases and J by 7 bases, 4 bases remained unmatched. This CDR3 contains 13 residues. Germline V gives CDR1 DFQATT, CDR2 SNEGSKA (reference sequence). CDR3 nucleotide sequence: TGCAGTGCTAGATTAGGGACAGGTAATGAGCAGTTCTTC. This sequence encodes CSARLGTGNEQFF.

This clonotype was seen a handful of times. This chain joins TRBV10-3 and TRBJ2-3; perhaps D is TRBD1 or TRBD2 (6 bases each). V lost 6 bases and J lost 4, with 20 bases in between. Germline V gene data show CDR1 as ENHRY and CDR2 as SYGVKD. The CDR3 has 16 residues. CDR3 nucleotide sequence: TGTGCCATCAGCGGAGACGGAAACAGGGAGGCAGATACGCAGTATTTT. It specifies CAISGDGNREADTQYF.

This clonotype was seen many times. The rearrangement joins TRBV7-8 to TRBJ2-7; TRBD2 is a possible D gene (5 bases). Germline V gives CDR1 SGHVS, CDR2 FQNEAQ. The V end lost 5 bases, the J end lost 4 bases, and 12 bases lay between the germline ends. CDR3 size: 13 residues. CDR3 DNA sequence: TGTGCCAGCAGCCCGGGATACGGGTACGAGCAGTACTTC. Translated: CASSPGYGYEQYF.

This clonotype was detected ten times or more. The J gene is TRBJ2-7, the V gene TRBV15; 7 bases are shared with TRBD2. Germline V gives CDR1 LNHNV, CDR2 YYDKDF (reference sequence). V lost 3 bases, J lost 4 bases, and 9 bases stayed unmatched. The CDR3 is made up of 15 amino acids. This CDR3 reads CATSSDLADLYEQYF. CDR3 DNA sequence: TGTGCCACCAGCAGTGACCTAGCGGACCTTTACGAGCAGTACTTC.